This T cell receptor (beta chain) stems from a study of T and B cells in COVID-19 patients. At the level of the study: COVID-19 patients gave peripheral blood either during active infection or after recovery. At median age roughly 35 years, recovered patients were younger than active-infection patients at approximately 68.

BIOMED2 TRB-A/B primer pools were used in multiplex TRB PCR. Each CDR3 protein gets one entry after TCRdb re-called the multiplex PCR reads with MiXCR. Here the sample spans about 21,000 distinct CDR3 sequences, about 30% being singletons. Study results and limitations: Patients with COVID-19 reportedly showed strongly skewed T cell receptor beta variable and joining gene usage. Of approximately 2,400 TCR clusters found only in the recovered cohort, 31 had low generation probability.

The V end was cut by 4 bases, the J end by 3 bases, with 15 bases between. The germline gives CDR1 SQVTM, CDR2 ANQGSEA. This CDR3 is 14 amino acids long. Each TRB amplification used about 250-550 ng of genomic DNA from blood. To note about this clonotype: The antigen remains undetermined.

The chain employs TRBV29-1 and TRBJ1-1; tentatively, D is TRBD1 (5 bases). The material sequenced was blood. The receptor comes from a human donor who had recovered from COVID-19. CDR3 residues: CSVVPPGADTEAFF. As DNA, the CDR3 is TGCAGCGTTGTGCCCCCCGGGGCGGACACTGAAGCTTTCTTT.